This T cell receptor beta chain was obtained from a study of identical twins. The CDR3 contains 18 residues. CDR1 and CDR2 from the germline V gene are SGHAT and FQDESV (reference sequence). J was trimmed by 0 bases and V by 5 bases; bases with no gene match: 9. TCRdb re-called the 5' RACE reads with MiXCR, one entry per CDR3 protein. Of hundreds of thousands of distinct CDR3 sequences listed, roughly 6.2% are singletons. This clonotype was found a few times. The receptor comes from a man younger than 30 in good health. The sample comprised naive T cells sorted from blood. The chain couples TRBV11-1 to TRBJ2-6; TRBD1 matches at 8 bases. CDR3 DNA: TGTGCCAGCAGCAGATCCGGGACAGGTGGCTCTGGGGCCAACGTCCTGACTTTC. Protein: CASSRSGTGGSGANVLTF.